The 25 T cell receptor beta chains presented below share a single source sample, sequenced in a study of post-analysis software for immune sequencing data (dated by TCRdb to between 2015 and 2016). Paper-wide results and their limitations: Patients showed significantly higher frequencies than controls for a handful of TRBV segments, among them TRBV5-6, TRBV5-1 and TRBV20-1.

The antigens for these receptors are not known. The library was obtained by PCR. TCRdb names Illumina HiSeq 2500 as the instrument used. Unique molecular identifiers were incorporated into TCR beta cDNA libraries to reduce PCR and sequencing biases. The public reads were quality trimmed at Q25 with fastp and then assembled into clones with MiXCR by TCRdb, keeping productive beta chains. Each entry merges the rows of one CDR3 protein and shows their most common DNA and genes. The sample data list 800,000 to 950,000 distinct CDR3 sequences, and roughly 50% of these were observed just once. The ten most abundant clones make up approximately 4.5% of the sample. Sequenced: blood. These receptors all come from a girl aged 5-17 years with multiple sclerosis.

This clonotype appeared a few times. The V call is TRBV30, the J call TRBJ2-5; no reliable D call. Trimming pared 1 base from V and 5 bases from J, leaving 8 bases between. From germline, CDR1 is GTSNPN and CDR2 SVGIG (reference sequence). This CDR3 has 12 amino acids. The CDR3 DNA reads TGTGCCTGGAGTGGCAATTGGGAGACCCAGTACTTC. This gives the protein CAWSGNWETQYF.

The V and J genes are TRBV5-1 and TRBJ2-5; 11 nucleotides align to TRBD2. Germline-derived CDR1 and CDR2 are SGHRS and YFSETQ. The CDR3 sequence is 16 residues long. Losses at the gene ends were 2 bases for V and 1 base for J; bases not matched to a gene: 4. CDR3 sequence: CASSFSTSGSQETQYF. The CDR3 nucleotides read TGCGCCAGCAGCTTTAGCACTAGCGGGAGCCAAGAGACCCAGTACTTC.

On this clonotype itself: A read error may produce the germline difference seen at one junction end. The CDR3 loop reads CATSREGGNEQFF. The CDR3 DNA follows: TGTGCCACTAGCAGAGAGGGTGGGAATGAGCAGTTCTTC. The rearrangement links TRBV15 to TRBJ2-1; the D gene is possibly TRBD2 (5 bases). Per the germline V gene, CDR1 is LNHNV and CDR2 is YYDKDF (reference sequence). This CDR3 has 13 amino acids.

A remark on this clonotype: An end of the junction does not agree with germline; a read error may underlie this. This chain connects TRBV7-7 to TRBJ2-4; the match to TRBD1 covers 8 bases. The germline gives CDR1 SSHAT, CDR2 FNYEAQ (reference sequence). CDR3 length: 16 amino acids. The CDR3 nucleotides are TGTGCTAGCAGCTTAAGGACAGGGCTAGCCAAAAACATTCAGTACTTC. It translates to CASSLRTGLAKNIQYF.

V and J are TRBV20-1 and TRBJ2-1; 7 bases are a match to TRBD2. Germline assignment: CDR1 DFQATT and CDR2 SNEGSKA (reference sequence). The CDR3 totals 16 residues. The junction had 12 bases not matched to a gene; V was cut back by 6 bases and J by 1 base. CDR3 nucleotide sequence: TGCAGTGCCCGGGACTGGGGGGGAAGTTCCTACAATGAGCAGTTCTTC. Its translation is CSARDWGGSSYNEQFF.

The chain joins TRBV4-1 to TRBJ2-7; D gene unclear. V gave up 0 bases and J gave up 7 bases, with 16 bases separating them. Germline-derived CDR1 and CDR2 are MGHRA and YSYEKL. The CDR3 is made up of 15 amino acids. The chain's CDR3 is CASSQENLVSGEQYF. In DNA, the CDR3 is TGCGCCAGCAGCCAAGAAAACCTGGTTTCGGGTGAGCAGTACTTC.

This clonotype was seen a handful of times. The chain uses TRBV5-1 and TRBJ2-1, with 8 bases fitting TRBD2. With 3 bases clipped from V and 0 bases from J, the junction kept 5 bases outside the gene matches. The CDR3 covers 16 residues. The germline V gene encodes CDR1 SGHRS and CDR2 YFSETQ. The CDR3 nucleotides are TGCGCCAGCAGCTCCCAGAGCGGGAGCTCCTACAATGAGCAGTTCTTC. Amino acid sequence: CASSSQSGSSYNEQFF.

This clonotype was detected a few times. The chain uses TRBV6-6 and TRBJ2-1; 7 positions match TRBD1. The CDR3 totals 12 residues. Germline values: CDR1 MNHNY, CDR2 SVGAGI (reference sequence). Unmatched junction bases numbered 10, after V lost 5 bases and J lost 15 bases. CDR3: CASSEGRDSGFF. The CDR3 DNA reads TGTGCCAGCAGTGAGGGACGGGACAGTGGGTTCTTC.

A few counts support this clonotype. This rearrangement joins TRBV20-1 to TRBJ2-5; D is possibly TRBD2 (6 bases). The tail of the sequence fits TRBJ2-7 better, so the J call may be wrong. Germline loops: CDR1 DFQATT, CDR2 SNEGSKA (reference sequence). CDR3 length: 12 residues. CDR3 protein: CSAPRGRYEQYF. The CDR3 region has the DNA TGCAGTGCCCCGAGAGGGAGGTACGAGCAGTACTTC.

The chain uses TRBV2 and TRBJ2-7; 9 nucleotides line up with TRBD1. Trimming removed 7 bases from V and 0 bases from J; junction bases left unmatched: 7. Germline V lookup: CDR1 SNHLY, CDR2 FYNNEI. The CDR3 is 15 residues long. The CDR3 DNA reads TGTGCCAGCAATCTGGGACAGGGCTTCTCCTACGAGCAGTACTTC. Protein product: CASNLGQGFSYEQYF. Complete variable domain (other parts from reference TRBV2 and TRBJ2-7): EPEVTQTPSHQVTQMGQEVILRCVPISNHLYFYWYRQILGQKVEFLVSFYNNEISEKSEIFDDQFSVERPDGSNFTLKIRSTKLEDSAMYFCASNLGQGFSYEQYFGPGTRLTVT.

The chain carries TRBV3-1 and TRBJ1-2; D may be TRBD1 (6 bases). CDR3 size: 15 residues. The germline CDR1 and CDR2 sequences are LGHDT and YNNKEL (reference sequence). Trimming pared 4 bases from V and 4 bases from J, leaving 16 bases between. The CDR3, as DNA: TGTGCCAGCAGCCGCGATCAGGGGACAAGCTATGGCTACACCTTC. Translating gives CASSRDQGTSYGYTF.

CDR3 loop: CASSLHGGEQPQHF. The CDR3 DNA reads as TGCGCCAGCAGCTTGCACGGGGGCGAACAGCCCCAGCATTTT. The chain is built from TRBV5-1 and TRBJ1-5, with D tentatively TRBD1 (6 bases). This CDR3 is built from 14 residues. V was pared by 1 base and J by 7 bases, with 12 bases between. CDR1 and CDR2 from the germline V gene are SGHRS and YFSETQ.

The chain has TRBV6-2 or TRBV6-3 and TRBJ2-2; D call uncertain. Germline assignment: CDR1 MNHEY and CDR2 SVGEGT. V dropped 6 bases and J dropped 6 bases, with 11 bases sitting between them. CDR3 length: 13 amino acids. This CDR3 reads CASRGNPPGELFF. Written as DNA, the CDR3 is TGTGCCAGCAGAGGGAATCCACCCGGGGAGCTGTTTTTT.

The chain links TRBV7-3 to TRBJ2-7; no definite D call. Germline loops: CDR1 SGHTA, CDR2 FQGTGA. V lost 4 bases and J 4 bases, leaving 17 bases between the germline ends. CDR3 size: 15 residues. The CDR3 DNA is TGTGCCAGCAGCTATAACAGTGTCCCTTTATACGAGCAGTACTTC. It encodes CASSYNSVPLYEQYF.

Written as DNA, the CDR3 is TGTGCCACCGACACCTGGGGGACAGATACGCAGTATTTT. It yields the protein CATDTWGTDTQYF. This chain connects TRBV6-1 to TRBJ2-3; D could derive from TRBD1 or TRBD2 (5 bases each). CDR3 length: 13 residues. V lost 10 bases and J lost 3, with 14 bases in between. The germline V gene has CDR1 MNHNS and CDR2 SASEGT.

Concerning this clonotype: A read error may account for a junction end that differs from germline. V gene TRBV20-1 combines with J gene TRBJ2-5, with a weak D call TRBD2 (6 bases). The germline gives CDR1 DFQATT, CDR2 SNEGSKA (reference sequence). The CDR3 extends over 13 amino acids. The DNA for the CDR3 is TGCAGTGCAGTCACCCGGGAGAAAGAGGCCCAGTACTTC. Its protein is CSAVTREKEAQYF.

This clonotype was counted between two and nine times. V gene TRBV18 combines with J gene TRBJ2-3, with 9 bases that match TRBD1. CDR1 KGHSH and CDR2 LQKENI come from the germline V gene. Unmatched junction bases numbered 4, after V lost 1 base and J lost 5 bases. The CDR3 runs 15 residues. The CDR3 here is CASSPRTGVEDTQYF. The DNA for the CDR3 is TGTGCCAGCTCACCACGGACAGGGGTCGAAGATACGCAGTATTTT.

V and J are TRBV6-2 or TRBV6-3 and TRBJ2-7; unclear D gene. From germline, CDR1 is MNHEY and CDR2 SVGEGT. The V end lost 5 bases, the J end lost 3 bases, and 8 bases lay between the germline ends. CDR3 size: 12 residues. The CDR3 bases are TGTGCCAGCAGTACCGTCCGCTACGAGCAGTACTTC. Translated: CASSTVRYEQYF.

V is TRBV10-3 and J is TRBJ2-5, with D tentatively TRBD2 (6 bases). The CDR3 spans 13 residues. Germline V lookup: CDR1 ENHRY, CDR2 SYGVKD. V lost 10 bases and J 2 bases, leaving 14 bases between the germline ends. The CDR3 sequence is CATSKAGQETQYF. The CDR3 DNA reads TGTGCCACCTCGAAGGCGGGGCAAGAGACCCAGTACTTC.

This sequence joins TRBV7-9 and TRBJ2-1, with 9 bases matching TRBD2. The trim removed 5 bases at V and 3 bases at J, leaving 8 bases unmatched. The CDR3 is made up of 16 amino acids. Germline loops: CDR1 SEHNR, CDR2 FQNEAQ (reference sequence). The CDR3, as DNA: TGTGCCAGCAGCCGGATTAGCGGGAGAATCTACAATGAGCAGTTCTTC. It specifies CASSRISGRIYNEQFF.

The chain has TRBV7-2 and TRBJ1-2; D is undetermined. The CDR3 consists of 13 residues. The germline V gene encodes CDR1 SGHTA and CDR2 FQGNSA. Trimming cost V 7 bases and J 6 bases, with 15 bases left between them. The CDR3 DNA is TGTGCCAGCAACGCCCAATGGCAAAATGGCTACACCTTC. It yields the protein CASNAQWQNGYTF.

The V call is TRBV7-6, the J call TRBJ2-1; 7 bases line up with TRBD1. V dropped 5 bases and J dropped 3; count of bases not matched to a gene: 10. CDR1 SGHVS and CDR2 FNYEAQ come from the germline V gene. The CDR3 has 16 residues. The DNA of the CDR3 is TGTGCCAGCAGCAGTGAAGTCCGACAGGGCTACAATGAGCAGTTCTTC. Protein: CASSSEVRQGYNEQFF.

This clonotype was observed once. The genes are TRBV3-1 and TRBJ2-1; TRBD2 aligns across 7 bases. From germline, CDR1 is LGHDT and CDR2 YNNKEL (reference sequence). Losses at the gene ends were 2 bases for V and 2 bases for J; bases not matched to a gene: 6. The CDR3 is 16 residues long. CDR3 protein: CASSQFASGAYNEQFF. CDR3 in DNA: TGTGCCAGCAGCCAATTTGCTAGCGGAGCCTACAATGAGCAGTTCTTC.

The rearrangement links TRBV7-9 to TRBJ2-1, with TRBD2 as a possible D gene (5 bases). Trimming stripped 2 bases from V and 1 base from J, with 15 bases between. The length of the CDR3 is 17 residues. Germline CDR1 reads SEHNR; CDR2 reads FQNEAQ (reference sequence). DNA of the CDR3: TGTGCCAGCAGCTTAAGTCGACTATCGGGATCCTACAATGAGCAGTTCTTC. Amino acid sequence: CASSLSRLSGSYNEQFF. The variable domain in full, with the rest retrieved from reference TRBV7-9 and TRBJ2-1, is DTGVSQNPRHKITKRGQNVTFRCDPISEHNRLYWYRQTLGQGPEFLTYFQNEAQLEKSRLLSDRFSAERPKGSFSTLEIQRTEQGDSAMYLCASSLSRLSGSYNEQFFGPGTRLTVL.

V usage is TRBV12-5 and J usage is TRBJ2-7; D uncertain. This CDR3 spans 13 amino acids. CDR1 is LGHNT and CDR2 is FRNRAP in the germline V gene. V shed 6 bases and J shed 0 bases, with 9 bases lying between them. For the CDR3, the DNA is TGTGCTAGTGGACCAGTTAACTCCTACGAGCAGTACTTC. Translation: CASGPVNSYEQYF.